Shown below are 11 T cell receptor beta chains from a single sample sequenced in a study of T cells in Graves' hyperthyroidism and ophthalmopathy. What was amplified from RNA transcripts were TCR beta CDR3 regions. Primed by the HTBI set, a first-round RT-PCR was run on the TCR CDR3. From the multiplex PCR reads, TCRdb called clonotypes with MiXCR, one entry per CDR3 protein. The data show 700,000 to 950,000 distinct CDR3 sequences, with 30% to 40% seen just once and 30% to 40% held by the top ten. Sample: blood. The receptors were sampled from a woman in her 40s with Graves' hyperthyroidism.

This clonotype was observed a few times. V usage is TRBV4-3 and J usage is TRBJ2-7, with 7 bases aligning to TRBD2. Germline CDR1 and CDR2: LGHNA and YSLEER. After removal of 2 bases from V and 0 bases from J, the junction contained 7 bases not matched to a gene. The CDR3 sequence is 16 residues long. The CDR3 protein is CASSQRLAASSYEQYF. In DNA, the CDR3 is TGCGCCAGCAGCCAACGGCTAGCGGCTAGCTCCTACGAGCAGTACTTC.

In DNA form, the CDR3 reads TGTGCCATCAGAGATACAGGTGTGGACTACAATGAGCAGTTCTTC. It yields the protein CAIRDTGVDYNEQFF. The chain couples TRBV10-3 to TRBJ2-1, with D perhaps matching TRBD1 (5 bases). Trimming shortened V by 6 bases and J by 3 bases, and 15 bases separated the two germline ends. The CDR3 covers 15 residues. CDR1 is ENHRY, CDR2 SYGVKD, per germline.

This chain links TRBV7-2 with TRBJ2-7, with 14 bases lining up with TRBD2. With 3 bases clipped from V and 5 bases from J, the junction kept 6 bases outside the gene matches. The CDR3 spans 16 residues. The germline V gene encodes CDR1 SGHTA and CDR2 FQGNSA. The CDR3 bases are TGTGCCAGCAGCTTCGGGACTAGCGGGAGCATCCACGAGCAGTACTTC. It codes for CASSFGTSGSIHEQYF.

This clonotype was picked up many times. The genes are TRBV29-1 and TRBJ1-2; D unresolved. V was pared by 4 bases and J by 6 bases, with 9 bases between. CDR3 length equals 11 residues. Germline loops: CDR1 SQVTM, CDR2 ANQGSEA. The CDR3 coding sequence is TGCAGCGTTGTCGCAGGAGATGGCTACACCTTC. The encoded protein is CSVVAGDGYTF.

This chain links TRBV7-2 with TRBJ2-3; 7 nucleotides align to TRBD1. Germline V CDR1 and CDR2: SGHTA, FQGNSA. The CDR3 runs to 14 residues. The V and J ends lost 4 bases and 2 bases, in that order; junction bases with no gene match: 3. The CDR3 nucleotides read TGTGCCAGCAGCTCGGGACAGCTCACAGATACGCAGTATTTT. This gives the protein CASSSGQLTDTQYF.

This clonotype has a handful of counts. The chain recombines TRBV12-3 or TRBV12-4 with TRBJ1-4; no reliable D call. The V gene lost 5 bases and the J gene lost 0 bases, with 10 bases spanning the gap. The CDR3 extends over 15 amino acids. CDR3 amino acids: CASSTNSATNEKLFF. The CDR3, as DNA: TGTGCCAGCAGTACCAACAGTGCAACTAATGAAAAACTGTTTTTT.

This clonotype occurred many times. This chain joins TRBV29-1 and TRBJ1-1; no definite D call. The CDR3 has 12 residues. Germline V gene sequence: CDR1 SQVTM, CDR2 ANQGSEA. The V end was cut by 7 bases, the J end by 4 bases, with 13 bases between. CDR3 sequence reads: CSGDTLGTEAFF. The CDR3 nucleotides are TGCAGCGGTGACACTCTGGGCACTGAAGCTTTCTTT.

V and J are TRBV10-3 and TRBJ2-3, with 9 bases matching TRBD2. The germline V gene has CDR1 ENHRY and CDR2 SYGVKD. V lost 5 bases, J lost 0 bases, and 3 bases stayed unmatched. This CDR3 is built from 15 residues. CDR3 protein: CAISTSGRSTDTQYF. The CDR3 region has the DNA TGTGCCATCAGTACTAGCGGGCGGAGCACAGATACGCAGTATTTT.

This chain joins TRBV2 and TRBJ1-4, with D maybe TRBD1 (5 bases). The V end was cut by 5 bases, the J end by 7 bases, with 17 bases between. CDR1 is SNHLY, CDR2 FYNNEI, per germline. The CDR3 is made up of 15 amino acids. CDR3 nucleotide sequence: TGTGCCAGCAGTAAGCTAGCGGGGGGAAGTGAAAAACTGTTTTTT. This sequence encodes CASSKLAGGSEKLFF.

This clonotype was observed a handful of times. This rearrangement joins TRBV9 to TRBJ2-2; 15 bases match TRBD2. CDR1 and CDR2 (germline): SGDLS, YYNGEE. J lost 5 bases, V lost 2 bases, and 1 base had no gene match. This CDR3 comprises 16 residues. The CDR3 region has the DNA TGTGCCAGCAGCGTGGGACTAGCGGGAGGAACCGGGGAGCTGTTTTTT. The encoded protein is CASSVGLAGGTGELFF.

About this clonotype itself: One end of the junction varies from germline; a read error may be responsible. The chain joins TRBV7-2 to TRBJ1-2, with D uncertain. From germline, CDR1 is SGHTA and CDR2 FQGNSA. This CDR3 spans 13 amino acids. The CDR3 DNA is TGTGCCAGCAGCTTAGAGGCCCAGGCTCTGGTTGTTTTC. This gives the protein CASSLEAQALVVF.